Included here is one T cell receptor (beta chain) sequence, with context. The data belong to a study of blood T cell repertoires in COVID-19. As for the study in general: From the United States, Italy and Spain came samples of acute and convalescent COVID-19. The analysed material was cDNA or gDNA that came from T cells, B-cell-depleted T cells, or PBMCs.

Authors' data handling: Amplifying reference gene primers gave estimates of nucleated cell counts. Only in-frame clones appear in the TCRdb table, and some are missing; sequencing was by immunoSEQ multiplex PCR. D and trimming were read from the DNA, whereas the V and J calls and clone size are those reported in that table. Among some 350,000 clones listed, about 83% were seen once. The clonotype was recovered from a young man with active or convalescent COVID-19. The sequenced sample consisted of peripheral blood.

CDR3 sequence: CASTQTDNYGYTF. The DNA of the CDR3 is TGTGCCAGTACTCAGACAGATAACTATGGCTACACCTTC. The chain employs TRBV19 and TRBJ1-2, with D possibly being TRBD1 (5 bases). The CDR3 extends over 13 amino acids. From germline, CDR1 is LNHDA and CDR2 SQIVND (reference sequence). V was pared by 7 bases and J by 1 base, with 10 bases between. The variable domain in full, completed from reference TRBV19 and TRBJ1-2, reads DGGITQSPKYLFRKEGQNVTLSCEQNLNHDAMYWYRQDPGQGLRLIYYSQIVNDFQKGDIAEGYSVSREKKESFPLTVTSAQKNPTAFYLCASTQTDNYGYTFGSGTRLTVV.